Listed below are T cell receptor beta chains from one sample, sequenced in a study of blood T cell repertoires in COVID-19. Produced via immunoSEQ multiplex PCR; TCRdb's table is partial and in-frame only. The sample consists of under 200,000 clones, about 80% of them appearing once. Sequencing was done on a sample of peripheral blood. The receptors here all came from a man aged 60-69 years with acute or convalescent COVID-19. Each CDR3 is given with its conserved first and last residue. A D gene is named only where the DNA matches it firmly. Some rows have no size entry. The others give once, few or many, or a class for an expanded clone.

.	.	TRBV7-9	TRBJ1-6	TGTGCTGGGGGGAGCAGCCTATCACCCCTCCACTTT	CAGGSSLSPLHF
.	.	TRBV6-1	TRBJ2-1	TGTGCCAGCAGTGAAGGGGTGGGGGGCTACAATGAGCAGTTCTTC	CASSEGVGGYNEQFF
once	TRBD2	TRBV11-3	TRBJ2-1	TGTGCCAGCAGCCTTACGGTGGCGCGGGGGATCAATGAGCAGTTCTTC	CASSLTVARGINEQFF
.	TRBD1	TRBV15	TRBJ1-3	TGTGCCACCAGCACCGCTCCGGGACAGGGAAACACCATATATTTT	CATSTAPGQGNTIYF
.	TRBD2	TRBV2	TRBJ2-7	TGTGCCACCCAGAGGCTAGCGGAGGGGGAGCAGTACTTC	CATQRLAEGEQYF
many	.	TRBV6-6	TRBJ1-1	TGTGCCAGCAGGCCCCCGGGGGGGGCCAGTCCTGAAGCTTTCTTT	CASRPPGGASPEAFF
.	.	TRBV7-2	TRBJ1-5	TGTGCCAGCAGCTTAGGTAGTAGGGACACTAATCAGCCCCAGCATTTT	CASSLGSRDTNQPQHF
.	TRBD1	TRBV7-2	TRBJ2-6	TGTGCCAGCAGCGGACAGGGCTCTGGGGCCAACGTCCTGACTTTC	CASSGQGSGANVLTF
once	.	TRBV7-2	TRBJ1-3	TGTGCCAGCAGCTTACGAGCAGGAAACACCATATATTTT	CASSLRAGNTIYF
.	TRBD1	TRBV27	TRBJ1-6	TGTGCCACAAAGGGGGCGAGGAATTCACCCCTCCACTTT	CATKGARNSPLHF
few	TRBD1	TRBV7-9	TRBJ1-1	TGTGCCAGCAGCTACCGGACAGGGAGGACTGAAGCTTTCTTT	CASSYRTGRTEAFF
.	TRBD1	TRBV19	TRBJ1-2	TGTGCCAGTACCATGGGACAGTATCTGCCGGGGTACACCTTC	CASTMGQYLPGYTF
.	.	TRBV5-1	TRBJ2-3	TGCGCCAGCAGCTCGGATAGCTCCAGTACGCAGTATTTT	CASSSDSSSTQYF
.	TRBD2	TRBV4-3	TRBJ2-1	TGCGCCAGCAGCCAAGAGTTTGGTGCGGGGGGCCAGTGGCATGAGCAGTTCTTC	CASSQEFGAGGQWHEQFF
few	.	TRBV13	TRBJ1-2	TGTGCCAGCAGCGGGCAGGGTAACGGCTACACCTTC	CASSGQGNGYTF
.	TRBD2	TRBV25-1	TRBJ2-1	TGTGCCAGCCGGGGACTAGCGGGAGGTGAGCAGTTCTTC	CASRGLAGGEQFF
.	TRBD2	TRBV6-5	TRBJ2-1	TGTGCCAGCAGTAACACCCCAGCGGGGGAGCAGTTCTTC	CASSNTPAGEQFF
.	TRBD2	TRBV6-6	TRBJ2-4	TGTGCCAGCAAGCCGGGACTAGCGGGAGAACAGTACTTC	CASKPGLAGEQYF
.	.	TRBV7-8	TRBJ2-1	TGTGCCAGCAGCTTCTCAGTCGGGGTTGGCTACAATGAGCAGTTCTTC	CASSFSVGVGYNEQFF
.	TRBD1	TRBV11-2	TRBJ1-1	TGTGCCAGCAGCTCAGGGGGAAACACTGAAGCTTTCTTT	CASSSGGNTEAFF
.	TRBD1	TRBV2	TRBJ2-5	TGTGCCAGCGTACACGACAGGGCGCAAGAGACCCAGTACTTC	CASVHDRAQETQYF
.	.	TRBV30	TRBJ1-5	TGTGCCTGGAGTGTACAGACAGGCAATCAGCCCCAGCATTTT	CAWSVQTGNQPQHF
.	.	TRBV5-8	TRBJ2-2	TGTGCCACCCACAGGGACACCGGGGAGCTGTTTTTT	CATHRDTGELFF
.	TRBD1	TRBV19	TRBJ1-2	TGTGCCAGTAGTCCGACGGGACAGGGAAACTATGGCTACACCTTC	CASSPTGQGNYGYTF
.	.	TRBV9	TRBJ2-5	TGTGCCAGCAGCGCCGACACAGGTCCTCTTCAAGAGACCCAGTACTTC	CASSADTGPLQETQYF
.	TRBD1	TRBV19	TRBJ1-2	TGTGCCAGTAGTATAGGTAACAGGGGGACCTATGGCTACACCTTC	CASSIGNRGTYGYTF
.	.	TRBV14	TRBJ2-3	TGTGCCAGCAGCCCGGAGCGAGCGGCAGATACGCAGTATTTT	CASSPERAADTQYF
.	TRBD1	TRBV18	TRBJ2-1	TGTGCCAGCTCACCCCGTGGGACAGGTCAGTACTACAATGAGCAGTTCTTC	CASSPRGTGQYYNEQFF
.	TRBD2	TRBV5-1	TRBJ2-4	TGCGCCAGCAGCTTGGGGGCCTCGACTAGCGGGAGTCAAAGATTAGCCAAAAACATTCAGTACTTC	CASSLGASTSGSQRLAKNIQYF